This passage covers 23 T cell receptor beta chains from one sample sequenced in a study of Ad26.COV2.S vaccination and SARS-CoV-2 variants. Treatment noted: roughly 19 received Ad26.COV2.S at low or high dose, single or two shots; about 5 received placebo; per-sample allocation not given. Samples came from day 63 after the first vaccine or placebo injection. Data came from immunoSEQ multiplex PCR; TCRdb stores just in-frame clones and leaves some out. The repertoire consists of around 300,000 clones, with approximately 86% occurring once and the leading ten covering approximately 11%. The source material was peripheral blood, sampled in a trial of Ad26.COV2.S vaccine versus placebo. These receptors all come from a person aged 18-65 years who received the Ad26.COV2.S COVID-19 vaccine or a placebo.

The rearrangement links TRBV6-1 to TRBJ1-5; D gene unclear. V dropped 0 bases and J dropped 6 bases, with 15 bases sitting between them. The CDR3 is made up of 16 amino acids. Germline values: CDR1 MNHNS, CDR2 SASEGT. The CDR3 DNA reads as TGTGCCAGCAGTGAAGCGATCACGGCAGCAGGTCAGCCCCAGCATTTT. Translation: CASSEAITAAGQPQHF.

This clone has more than one count but fewer than ten. The V call is TRBV7-9, the J call TRBJ2-7; 8 bases match TRBD1. The germline V gene encodes CDR1 SEHNR and CDR2 FQNEAQ (reference sequence). The CDR3 is 16 amino acids. V shed 4 bases, J shed 1 base, and the junction held 9 bases outside the gene matches. This chain's CDR3 is CASSSLWTGTSYEQYF. CDR3 in DNA: TGTGCCAGCAGCTCGCTATGGACAGGGACTTCCTACGAGCAGTACTTC. The whole variable domain, filled in from reference TRBV7-9 and TRBJ2-7, reads DTGVSQNPRHKITKRGQNVTFRCDPISEHNRLYWYRQTLGQGPEFLTYFQNEAQLEKSRLLSDRFSAERPKGSFSTLEIQRTEQGDSAMYLCASSSLWTGTSYEQYFGPGTRLTVT.

In DNA form, the CDR3 reads TGCGCCAGCAGCTCCTACGTTAGCGGGGGGGCCAATGAGCAGTTCTTC. Encoded protein: CASSSYVSGGANEQFF. The gene calls are TRBV5-1 and TRBJ2-1; the match to TRBD2 covers 11 bases. V was clipped by 3 bases and J by 6 bases; unmatched bases: 8. The CDR3 consists of 16 residues. Germline assignment: CDR1 SGHRS and CDR2 YFSETQ.

The V call is TRBV6-2 or TRBV6-3, the J call TRBJ2-5; D may be TRBD1 (6 bases). Per germline, CDR1 MNHEY and CDR2 SVGEGT. The CDR3 loop spans 16 amino acids. Trimming cost V 0 bases and J 2 bases, with 13 bases left between them. Here the CDR3 DNA reads TGTGCCAGCAGTTACTCGGGGGACAACCATCAAGAGACCCAGTACTTC. Protein sequence: CASSYSGDNHQETQYF.

The rearrangement links TRBV10-3 to TRBJ2-3, with 8 bases fitting TRBD1. Germline V lookup: CDR1 ENHRY, CDR2 SYGVKD. The CDR3 has 13 residues. V shed 10 bases and J 0 bases; nucleotides not matched to a gene: 3. CDR3 region: CASRDRSTDTQYF. The CDR3 region has the DNA TGTGCCAGCCGGGACAGGAGCACAGATACGCAGTATTTT.

This clone appeared a single time. The rearrangement uses TRBV29-1 and TRBJ1-1, with D perhaps TRBD1 (5 bases). V was clipped by 7 bases and J by 4 bases, with 19 bases between them. The CDR3 is made up of 14 amino acids. The germline V gene encodes CDR1 SQVTM and CDR2 ANQGSEA. The CDR3 loop is CSGTSGLGGTEAFF. CDR3 in DNA: TGCAGCGGAACTTCCGGGCTCGGGGGCACTGAAGCTTTCTTT.

The chain uses TRBV7-2 and TRBJ1-4, with no clear D. This CDR3 has 13 amino acids. Germline loops: CDR1 SGHTA, CDR2 FQGNSA. The germline V and J ends were trimmed by 4 bases and 0 bases, with 3 bases remaining between them. The CDR3 protein is CASSSSTNEKLFF. DNA for the CDR3: TGTGCCAGCAGCTCCTCAACTAATGAAAAACTGTTTTTT.

This rearrangement joins TRBV5-1 to TRBJ2-1; 7 bases line up with TRBD2. Trimming cost V 3 bases and J 8 bases; bases outside gene matches: 11. The CDR3 contains 15 residues. Germline V gene lookup returns CDR1 SGHRS and CDR2 YFSETQ. CDR3 nucleotide sequence: TGCGCCAGCAGCTGGACCGGGACTACAGGCGATGAGCAGTTCTTC. Translation: CASSWTGTTGDEQFF.

The chain joins TRBV5-4 to TRBJ1-3, with 7 bases identical to TRBD1. Germline V gene sequence: CDR1 SGHNT, CDR2 YYREEE (reference sequence). The CDR3 runs to 15 residues. The J segment lost 4 bases and the V segment lost 3 bases, leaving 7 bases of the junction unmatched. The CDR3 DNA reads as TGTGCCAGCAGCTCAAGACAGGGTGCGGGAAACACCATATATTTT. Protein: CASSSRQGAGNTIYF.

This chain links TRBV9 with TRBJ2-2; D not resolved. Germline assignment: CDR1 SGDLS and CDR2 YYNGEE. Deletions cut 0 bases from V and 0 bases from J, with 9 bases between. There are 16 residues in the CDR3. The CDR3, as DNA: TGTGCCAGCAGCGTAGGTAGGGTCGCGAACACCGGGGAGCTGTTTTTT. Amino acid sequence: CASSVGRVANTGELFF.

This chain uses TRBV5-4 with TRBJ2-5, with D possibly matching TRBD1 (6 bases). The CDR3 totals 16 residues. CDR1 is SGHNT and CDR2 is YYREEE in the germline V gene (reference sequence). The germline V and J ends were trimmed by 1 base and 5 bases, with 18 bases remaining between them. The CDR3 loop reads CASSLKSGVFGETQYF. CDR3 coding DNA: TGTGCCAGCAGCTTGAAGTCAGGGGTTTTTGGGGAGACCCAGTACTTC.

This clone was found once. The chain combines TRBV6-1 with TRBJ2-5; the match to TRBD1 covers 7 bases. The CDR3 has 16 amino acids. Germline trimming cut 2 bases from V and 5 bases from J; bases unmatched to any gene: 11. Per germline, CDR1 MNHNS and CDR2 SASEGT. CDR3 region: CASSEYGTAVSETQYF. The CDR3 region has the DNA TGTGCCAGCAGTGAATACGGGACAGCGGTATCGGAGACCCAGTACTTC.

This clone is a singleton in its sample. The CDR3 sequence is CASSSSGFNQPQHF. The CDR3, as DNA: TGTGCCAGCAGTTCCTCAGGCTTTAATCAGCCCCAGCATTTT. The chain uses TRBV6-5 and TRBJ1-5; D is ambiguous. Germline V gene data show CDR1 as MNHEY and CDR2 as SVGAGI. This CDR3 region has 14 residues. The V end lost 4 bases, the J end lost 4 bases, and 11 bases lay between the germline ends.

The chain couples TRBV5-4 to TRBJ2-5, with D hard to call. The V gene lost 2 bases and the J gene lost 1 base, with 12 bases spanning the gap. Germline CDR1 and CDR2: SGHNT and YYREEE (reference sequence). CDR3 size: 15 residues. The chain's CDR3 is CASSFRLVGQETQYF. In DNA form, the CDR3 reads TGTGCCAGCAGCTTTAGGTTGGTTGGCCAAGAGACCCAGTACTTC. Complete variable domain (other parts from reference TRBV5-4 and TRBJ2-5): ETGVTQSPTHLIKTRGQQVTLRCSSQSGHNTVSWYQQALGQGPQFIFQYYREEENGRGNFPPRFSGLQFPNYSSELNVNALELDDSALYLCASSFRLVGQETQYFGPGTRLLVL.

V and J are TRBV18 and TRBJ1-2; weak D call: TRBD1 (6 bases). The CDR3 contains 15 residues. The V end lost 3 bases, the J end lost 8 bases, and 19 bases lay between the germline ends. Looked up from germline, CDR1 is KGHSH and CDR2 is LQKENI. The CDR3 protein is CASSPEPGRGEGYTF. CDR3 coding DNA: TGTGCCAGCTCACCGGAACCGGGCAGGGGTGAAGGCTACACCTTC. The full variable domain, its missing parts supplied by reference TRBV18 and TRBJ1-2, is NAGVMQNPRHLVRRRGQEARLRCSPMKGHSHVYWYRQLPEEGLKFMVYLQKENIIDESGMPKERFSAEFPKEGPSILRIQQVVRGDSAAYFCASSPEPGRGEGYTFGSGTRLTVV.

The chain combines TRBV9 with TRBJ2-1; TRBD2 matches at 7 bases. J was trimmed by 10 bases and V by 7 bases; bases with no gene match: 11. Per the germline V gene, CDR1 is SGDLS and CDR2 is YYNGEE. This CDR3 is built from 13 residues. CDR3 protein: CASQRGEGWEQFF. The CDR3 bases are TGTGCCAGCCAGCGGGGAGAGGGGTGGGAGCAGTTCTTC.

The CDR3 coding sequence is TGTGCCAGCAGTTTAGCGGGGGGACAAGAGACCCAGTACTTC. It is translated as CASSLAGGQETQYF. The gene calls are TRBV28 and TRBJ2-5, with TRBD2 identical over 8 bases. Trimming took 2 bases from V and 2 from J; bases not matched to a gene: 1. The germline gives CDR1 MDHEN, CDR2 SYDVKM. This CDR3 spans 14 amino acids.

The gene calls are TRBV27 and TRBJ1-2; 7 bases align to TRBD1. Germline CDR1 and CDR2: MNHEY and SMNVEV (reference sequence). This CDR3 is 14 amino acids long. V lost 6 bases to trimming and J lost 11 bases; unmatched junction nucleotides: 15. Here the CDR3 DNA reads TGTGCCAGCAGCTTCGGGATTGGGACAGACCCGTACACCTTC. This translates into CASSFGIGTDPYTF.

This clone has only a few counts. The rearrangement links TRBV7-9 to TRBJ2-3; TRBD1 might be the D (5 bases). Germline lookup yields CDR1 SEHNR and CDR2 FQNEAQ (reference sequence). The CDR3 consists of 16 residues. The V and J ends lost 0 bases and 2 bases respectively, with 12 bases between them. Here the CDR3 DNA reads TGTGCCAGCAGCTTAGCGCCGACAGAAGTCACAGATACGCAGTATTTT. Residues: CASSLAPTEVTDTQYF. The full variable domain, its missing parts supplied by reference TRBV7-9 and TRBJ2-3, is DTGVSQNPRHKITKRGQNVTFRCDPISEHNRLYWYRQTLGQGPEFLTYFQNEAQLEKSRLLSDRFSAERPKGSFSTLEIQRTEQGDSAMYLCASSLAPTEVTDTQYFGPGTRLTVL.

There are a few counts of this clone. The V and J genes are TRBV3-1 (or the pseudogene TRBV3-2) and TRBJ1-2; no firm D call. The length of the CDR3 is 14 residues. The V gene's germline CDR1 is LGHDT and CDR2 YNNKEL (reference sequence). V was trimmed by 1 base and J by 5 bases, leaving 11 bases between them. The CDR3 bases are TGTGCCAGCAGCCAAGGTGTAGCTACGTATGGCTACACCTTC. Translated, it gives CASSQGVATYGYTF.

The chain has TRBV5-5 and TRBJ2-2; TRBD2 aligns across 8 bases. This CDR3 is 14 amino acids long. The V gene's germline CDR1 is SGHKS and CDR2 YYEKEE (reference sequence). V gave up 4 bases and J gave up 5 bases; unmatched junction bases: 4. The CDR3 protein is CASSPAGETGELFF. The CDR3 nucleotides read TGTGCCAGCAGCCCAGCGGGAGAAACCGGGGAGCTGTTTTTT. The variable domain in full, completed from reference TRBV5-5 and TRBJ2-2, reads DAGVTQSPTHLIKTRGQQVTLRCSPISGHKSVSWYQQVLGQGPQFIFQYYEKEERGRGNFPDRFSARQFPNYSSELNVNALLLGDSALYLCASSPAGETGELFFGEGSRLTVL.

The genes are TRBV10-3 and TRBJ1-2, with D possibly being TRBD1 (5 bases). CDR1 is ENHRY, CDR2 SYGVKD, per germline. V dropped 7 bases and J dropped 3 bases, with 12 bases sitting between them. There are 13 residues in the CDR3. CDR3 sequence reads: CAITGGTDYGYTF. The CDR3 bases are TGTGCCATCACAGGCGGGACGGACTATGGCTACACCTTC.

This CDR3 is CASSPPGQGKNIQYF. CDR3 nucleotide sequence: TGTGCCAGTAGTCCCCCCGGACAGGGCAAAAACATTCAGTACTTC. V usage is TRBV19 and J usage is TRBJ2-4, with TRBD1 matching 8 bases. The V gene's germline CDR1 is LNHDA and CDR2 SQIVND (reference sequence). This CDR3 region has 15 residues. V dropped 5 bases and J dropped 3; count of bases not matched to a gene: 6.